This TCR beta chain was recorded in a study of T cell responses to AZD1222 COVID-19 vaccine (dated by TCRdb to about 2021). For context, the study as a whole: Because spike-specific TCR depth and breadth did not differ between the two schedules, AZD1222 recipients who got a second dose at roughly 4 weeks were pooled with those who got a second dose at roughly 12 weeks. Enrollment into the trials was organized by age into subgroups of 18-55, 56-69 and 70-plus years, and those subgroups contained approximately 150, 30 and 60 TCR-sequenced participants, respectively. A total of about 230 trial participants underwent TCR sequencing, of whom around 200 received two doses of AZD1222 and some 26 received two doses of the MenACWY control vaccine. Beyond this particular receptor, the publication reports: The 56-69-year group was small, and its depth increase did not reach significance, likely because of low power. Spike-specific TCR breadth and depth rose significantly after two AZD1222 doses compared with day 0 and with MenACWY recipients. Because no day 14 peak-response samples were available, the repertoires could be characterized only after the peak T cell response. Reportedly, close to half of the unique spike-specific TCRs recognized epitopes lying outside the regions that are mutated in the B.1.351 and B.1.1.7 variants. Conclusions about previously exposed vaccinees were limited because only five to seven AZD1222 recipients were SARS-CoV-2 seropositive at baseline. The whole spike protein was spanned by vaccine-associated CD4 TCRs, and dominant responses were seen in regions 160-218 and 743-854. Participants were mostly white British, with more females than males. The authors suggested clonal diversity may have been underestimated.

The time point label for this specimen denotes: baseline before first vaccination. Vaccinee samples were obtained from the UK trials COV001 and COV002, which included a single-blind randomized controlled phase 2/3 trial of AZD1222 (ChAdOx1 nCoV-19) in healthy adults. For TCRbeta chain sequencing, PBMC samples were collected from trial participants at day 0 and at day 28 after the second dose. The CDR3 regions of human TCRbeta chains were subjected to immunosequencing. As for the authors' bioinformatics: Repertoire TCRs were matched against a reference library of SARS-CoV-2-specific TCRs generated with the MIRA antigen-specificity platform. Breadth was defined as the fraction of unique TCRs that were SARS-CoV-2-associated. Depth was defined as the fraction of total T cells that were SARS-CoV-2-associated. Using the MIRA data, each spike-specific TCR was assigned both to the spike region to which the TCR was reactive and to a CD4 or CD8 class. Log10-transformed breadth and depth values were compared by one-way ANOVA with Sidak's multiple comparisons tests. TCRdb took over this immuneACCESS table, retaining in-frame rearrangements with V and J assigned. Such tables are incomplete; in checked studies, under half of the missing clones stem from an unresolved V gene, and the remainder is unexplained. V, J and clone size derive from that table, while D and trimming were established from the DNA sequence. Recorded for this sample are about 120,000 clones; 85% to 95% of them occurred a single time. Approximately 3.1% of the sample goes to the ten largest clones.

Note on this clone: Its antigen is still unknown. Base qualities are not provided; no much larger clone lies one nucleotide away.

According to the germline V gene, CDR1 reads MNHEY and CDR2 reads SVGAGI. The CDR3 covers 13 residues, taking in both the cysteine and the phenylalanine. CDR3 DNA is the only sequence kept; it has 39 bases, read in frame from the first base. V loses 6 bases of germline sequence and J loses 1 base, and the interval between the two ends is 8 bases. This clonotype was sampled from an adult in good health. The input for sequencing was peripheral blood, taken on day 0 of AZD1222 vaccination. The receptor chain draws on TRBV6-5 and TRBJ2-3, with no reliable assignment of the D segment. The base sequence is TGTGCCAGCAGGGTTACGGGCACAGATACGCAGTATTTT. This yields the protein CASRVTGTDTQYF.